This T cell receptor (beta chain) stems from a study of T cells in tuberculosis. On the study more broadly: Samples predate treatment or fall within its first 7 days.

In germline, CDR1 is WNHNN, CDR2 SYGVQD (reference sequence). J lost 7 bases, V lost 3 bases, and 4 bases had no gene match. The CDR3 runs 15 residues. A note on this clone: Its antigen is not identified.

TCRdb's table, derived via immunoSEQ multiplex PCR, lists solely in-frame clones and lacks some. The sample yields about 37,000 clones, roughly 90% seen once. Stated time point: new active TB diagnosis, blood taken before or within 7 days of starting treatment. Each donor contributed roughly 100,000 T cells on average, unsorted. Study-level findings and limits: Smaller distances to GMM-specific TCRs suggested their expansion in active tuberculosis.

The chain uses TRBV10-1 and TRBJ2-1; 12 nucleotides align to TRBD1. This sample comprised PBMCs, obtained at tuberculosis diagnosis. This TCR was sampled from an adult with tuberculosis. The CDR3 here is CASSEAGQGANEQFF. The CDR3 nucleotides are TGCGCCAGCAGTGAAGCGGGACAGGGGGCAAATGAGCAGTTCTTC.